A selection of T cell receptor beta chains follows, all from one sample in a study of T cells after yellow fever vaccination. TCRdb called the 5' RACE reads again in MiXCR, with one record for every CDR3 protein. The sample has some 300,000 distinct CDR3 sequences; approximately 8% are singletons. The sample consisted of CD4+ T cells sorted from PBMCs, taken 5 days after the yellow fever booster vaccination. Receptors originate from a man younger than 35 who received the YFV17D yellow fever vaccine. Each CDR3 is given with its conserved first and last residue. The order of the fields is CDR3 length, D gene, V gene, J gene, clone size, CDR3 protein, CDR3 DNA. A D gene is named only where the DNA matches it firmly. Where a row states a size, it is once, few, many or the class of an expanded clone; other rows omit it.

>22|NA|TRBV5-1|TRBJ2-4|few
CASSLGLLTGRFAPGSKNIQYF
TGCGCCAGCAGCTTGGGGCTGCTGACAGGCCGATTTGCCCCAGGGTCCAAAAACATTCAGTACTTC
>15|NA|TRBV4-3|TRBJ2-3|many
CASSQDLRVTDTQYF
TGCGCCAGCAGCCAAGATCTGAGGGTAACAGATACGCAGTATTTT
>15|TRBD1|TRBV5-4|TRBJ2-5|NA
CASSIPGQVQETQYF
TGTGCCAGCAGCATTCCGGGACAGGTTCAAGAGACCCAGTACTTC
>14|NA|TRBV12-3/TRBV12-4|TRBJ1-1|NA
CASKATGVNTEAFF
TGTGCCAGCAAGGCCACGGGGGTGAACACTGAAGCTTTCTTT
>16|TRBD2|TRBV11-2|TRBJ2-1|NA
CASSFLSGGKRYEQFF
TGTGCCAGCAGCTTTCTCAGCGGGGGTAAACGCTATGAGCAGTTCTTC
>14|NA|TRBV19|TRBJ1-1|few
CASSTASGITEAFF
TGTGCCAGTAGTACTGCCTCAGGGATAACTGAAGCTTTCTTT
>16|TRBD1|TRBV6-1|TRBJ1-5|NA
CASGTGLVLRNQPQHF
TGTGCCAGCGGGACAGGACTCGTTTTGCGCAATCAGCCCCAGCATTTT
>16|TRBD2|TRBV9|TRBJ2-2|many
CASSVEAGGDTGELFF
TGTGCCAGCAGCGTAGAGGCGGGGGGCGACACCGGGGAGCTGTTTTTT
>15|TRBD2|TRBV10-1|TRBJ2-7|NA
CASSEAGAGAYEQYF
TGCGCCAGCAGTGAGGCGGGAGCGGGGGCCTACGAGCAGTACTTC
>13|NA|TRBV7-9|TRBJ2-5|many
CASTDLWAETQYF
TGTGCCAGCACCGACCTTTGGGCGGAGACCCAGTACTTC
>15|NA|TRBV24-1|TRBJ2-5|NA
CATSDPTGDGETQYF
TGTGCCACCAGTGACCCTACGGGGGACGGGGAGACCCAGTACTTC
>15|NA|TRBV10-1|TRBJ2-1|few
CASSESGRVVDEQFF
TGCGCCAGCAGTGAGTCCGGAAGGGTTGTCGATGAGCAGTTCTTC
>16|TRBD1|TRBV5-4|TRBJ2-3|NA
CASSPQGAENTDTQYF
TGTGCCAGCAGCCCACAGGGGGCAGAGAACACAGATACGCAGTATTTT
>14|TRBD2|TRBV5-1|TRBJ2-5|many
CASSLTSGGETQYF
TGCGCCAGCAGCTTGACTAGCGGGGGAGAGACCCAGTACTTC
>16|NA|TRBV7-6|TRBJ1-5|NA
CASSLSLARGNQPQHF
TGTGCCAGCAGCTTAAGTCTCGCCAGGGGCAATCAGCCCCAGCATTTT
>17|NA|TRBV7-8|TRBJ1-5|NA
CASSTRWGNHDNQPQHF
TGTGCCAGCAGCACCCGGTGGGGCAATCACGACAATCAGCCCCAGCATTTT
>16|TRBD2|TRBV4-1|TRBJ2-1|NA
CASSQGRVQGWDEQFF
TGCGCCAGCAGCCAGGGGAGGGTGCAGGGCTGGGATGAGCAGTTCTTC
>16|TRBD2|TRBV7-2|TRBJ2-3|NA
CASSPRGLAGGLSKYF
TGTGCCAGCAGCCCAAGGGGACTAGCGGGGGGGCTTAGTAAATATTTT
>15|NA|TRBV5-6|TRBJ1-2|few
CASSRTEIWYYGYTF
TGTGCCAGCAGCCGGACAGAGATATGGTACTATGGCTACACCTTC
>13|NA|TRBV7-2|TRBJ2-3|NA
CASSPPGAITQYF
TGTGCCAGCAGCCCCCCGGGGGCCATTACGCAGTATTTT
>14|NA|TRBV9|TRBJ1-6|NA
CASSITGRDSPLHF
TGTGCCAGCAGCATTACAGGGAGGGACTCACCCCTCCACTTT
>13|NA|TRBV3-1|TRBJ1-1|NA
CATGDSMNTEAFF
TGTGCCACCGGAGATTCCATGAACACTGAAGCTTTCTTT
>12|NA|TRBV6-6|TRBJ2-7|many
CASSSGGYEQYF
TGCGCCAGCAGCTCCGGGGGTTACGAGCAGTACTTC
>13|NA|TRBV18|TRBJ1-1|few
CASSSGVGSEAFF
TGTGCCAGCTCTTCAGGGGTAGGGTCTGAAGCTTTCTTT
>12|NA|TRBV15|TRBJ1-6|few
CATSRANSPLHF
TGTGCCACCAGCAGAGCAAATTCACCCCTCCACTTT
>14|NA|TRBV4-2|TRBJ2-5|NA
CASSDGGGRETQYF
TGTGCCAGCAGCGACGGAGGGGGCAGGGAGACCCAGTACTTC
>14|NA|TRBV3-1|TRBJ2-5|NA
CASSHRMPGETQYF
TGTGCCAGCAGCCACCGGATGCCCGGGGAGACCCAGTACTTC
>13|TRBD1|TRBV2|TRBJ2-1|NA
CASSGTGLNEQFF
TGTGCCAGCAGCGGGACAGGGCTCAATGAGCAGTTCTTC
>15|NA|TRBV20-1|TRBJ1-5|NA
CSAVRAGLSNQPQHF
TGCAGTGCCGTCAGAGCCGGCCTAAGCAATCAGCCCCAGCATTTT
>13|TRBD2|TRBV5-1|TRBJ2-1|many
CASSLAPGTMRFF
TGCGCCAGCAGCTTGGCACCCGGGACTATGCGGTTCTTC
>12|NA|TRBV6-1|TRBJ1-5|NA
CASRDGRGPQHF
TGTGCCAGCAGGGACGGACGAGGGCCCCAGCATTTT
>13|NA|TRBV6-5|TRBJ1-5|NA
CASSYMGNQPQHF
TGTGCCAGCAGTTACATGGGCAATCAGCCCCAGCATTTT
>14|TRBD1|TRBV4-3|TRBJ2-5|NA
CASSQDQTGTTQYF
TGCGCCAGCAGCCAAGATCAGACAGGGACGACCCAGTACTTC
>16|NA|TRBV15|TRBJ2-1|few
CATSRGSTVWDNEQFF
TGTGCCACCAGCAGAGGTTCGACGGTGTGGGACAATGAGCAGTTCTTC
>15|NA|TRBV4-1|TRBJ1-1|NA
CASSQVGQMNTEAFF
TGCGCCAGCAGCCAAGTCGGACAGATGAACACTGAAGCTTTCTTT
>16|NA|TRBV11-2|TRBJ2-3|many
CASSLGRGRNTDTQYF
TGTGCCAGCAGCTTGGGGCGGGGGCGCAACACAGATACGCAGTATTTT
>19|NA|TRBV6-5|TRBJ2-3|few
CASSYSNPLGRDFTDTQYF
TGTGCCAGCAGTTACTCGAACCCTTTGGGCAGGGATTTCACAGATACGCAGTATTTT
>14|TRBD1|TRBV18|TRBJ2-7|NA
CASSPIGTGAEQNF
TGTGCCAGCTCACCGATCGGGACAGGGGCTGAGCAGAACTTC
>14|TRBD1|TRBV20-1|TRBJ2-4|NA
CSASGTELLNIQYF
TGCAGTGCCTCCGGGACAGAGCTACTAAACATTCAGTACTTC
>15|TRBD1|TRBV12-3/TRBV12-4|TRBJ2-7|NA
CASSLGQGVIYEQYF
TGTGCCAGCAGCCTCGGACAGGGGGTTATCTACGAGCAGTACTTC
>14|NA|TRBV30|TRBJ1-1|NA
CAWSPLADSMKSFF
TGTGCCTGGAGCCCCCTCGCGGACAGTATGAAATCTTTCTTT
>14|NA|TRBV20-1|TRBJ1-1|few
CSARYPGLNTEAFF
TGCAGTGCTAGATACCCAGGTCTGAACACTGAAGCTTTCTTT
>13|NA|TRBV20-1|TRBJ1-2|few
CSASPIARGGYTF
TGCAGTGCTAGTCCGATAGCCAGGGGTGGCTACACCTTC
>17|TRBD2|TRBV6-6|TRBJ2-1|many
CASSSAGLASSYNEQFF
TGTGCCAGCAGTTCCGCCGGACTAGCGAGCTCCTACAATGAGCAGTTCTTC
>16|NA|TRBV4-1|TRBJ2-2|few
CASSQVVGEDTGELFF
TGCGCCAGCAGCCAAGTAGTAGGGGAGGACACCGGGGAGCTGTTTTTT
>14|NA|TRBV5-6|TRBJ1-3|NA
CASSLLVIGNTIYF
TGTGCCAGCAGCTTGCTAGTTATTGGAAACACCATATATTTT
>14|NA|TRBV24-1|TRBJ1-2|NA
CATSDYQIPFGYTF
TGTGCCACCAGTGATTATCAGATTCCCTTTGGCTACACCTTC
>14|NA|TRBV19|TRBJ1-2|few
CASSIRFYGYGYTF
TGTGCCAGTAGTATCCGGTTTTACGGCTATGGCTACACCTTC
>16|NA|TRBV5-1|TRBJ1-4|NA
CASSLGSSKTNEKLFF
TGCGCCAGCAGCTTGGGGTCCAGCAAAACTAATGAAAAACTGTTTTTT
>14|NA|TRBV7-2|TRBJ1-5|many
CASSPTGSNQPQHF
TGCGCCAGCAGCCCGACAGGATCTAATCAGCCCCAGCATTTT
>15|TRBD2|TRBV5-4|TRBJ2-3|few
CASSLLAGATDTQYF
TGTGCCAGCAGCTTGCTAGCGGGGGCCACAGATACGCAGTATTTT